This T cell receptor beta chain was sequenced in a study of blood T cell repertoires in COVID-19. Study-level information: Collection of acute and convalescent COVID-19 samples took place in the United States, Italy and Spain.

In the original workflow: Estimates of nucleated cell counts were drawn from the amplification of reference gene primers. Profiling relied on immunoSEQ multiplex PCR, and the TCRdb table lists in-frame clones only, not all of them. The D gene and trimming were derived from the DNA, and the V and J assignments and clone size from that table. The data hold a few hundred thousand clones, with roughly nine tenths observed a single time. Enrollees, about 18 to 90 years old, lived in about two dozen US areas. Cohort allocation depended upon clinical history that participants reported. This CDR3 has 13 amino acids. Trimming took 4 bases from V and 12 from J, leaving 18 bases between them. Per germline, CDR1 GTSNPN and CDR2 SVGIG (reference sequence).

The source material was PBMCs or T cells enriched from blood (not recorded which). This clonotype originated in a woman aged 30 to 39 who had recovered from COVID-19. The J gene is TRBJ1-4, the V gene TRBV30; D may be TRBD1 (6 bases). This CDR3 is CAWNGQSPPELFF. In DNA form, the CDR3 reads TGTGCCTGGAACGGACAGTCTCCCCCTGAACTGTTTTTT.